Below are 10 T cell receptor beta chains sequenced from a single sample in a study of blood T cells in healthy people across ages. Alongside a J-beta primer mix, a sample-barcoded 5' primer served in a second PCR lasting about 7 to 12 cycles. MiXCR, run by TCRdb on the 5' RACE reads, gives a single entry per CDR3 protein. Seen here are approximately 960,000 distinct CDR3 sequences, under 35% observed once, and the top ten hold about 10%. The same sample was also used in a study of T cells of mothers and their children.

Sequenced: blood. The receptors derive from a woman aged 40 to 50 in good health.

This clonotype occurred many times. The genes are TRBV6-2 or TRBV6-3 and TRBJ2-1, with 8 bases that match TRBD2. Germline lookup yields CDR1 MNHEY and CDR2 SVGEGT. V shed 1 base, J shed 1 base, and the junction held 6 bases outside the gene matches. The CDR3 runs to 17 residues. The CDR3 coding sequence is TGTGCCAGCAGTTACTGGCGGGGGGCCGGATCCTACAATGAGCAGTTCTTC. This translates into CASSYWRGAGSYNEQFF.

Only a few counts were recorded for this clonotype. The rearrangement joins TRBV5-6 to TRBJ2-5, with D perhaps TRBD2 (6 bases). This CDR3 is built from 13 residues. Germline CDR1 reads SGHDT; CDR2 reads YYEEEE. V lost 0 bases, J lost 7 bases, and 10 bases lay in between. Here the CDR3 DNA reads TGTGCCAGCAGCTTGGAACAGGAGGGGACCCAGTACTTC. Its translation: CASSLEQEGTQYF. Together with reference TRBV5-6 and TRBJ2-5, the CDR3 gives the full variable domain: DAGVTQSPTHLIKTRGQQVTLRCSPKSGHDTVSWYQQALGQGPQFIFQYYEEEERQRGNFPDRFSGHQFPNYSSELNVNALLLGDSALYLCASSLEQEGTQYFGPGTRLLVL.

This clonotype was picked up a small number of times. The rearrangement uses TRBV2 and TRBJ2-1; TRBD2 matches 11 bases. CDR1 and CDR2 (germline): SNHLY, FYNNEI. The CDR3 spans 13 residues. V trimming: 7 bases; J trimming: 5 bases; junction bases outside the gene matches: 1. The chain's CDR3 is CASISGGDNEQFF. CDR3 DNA: TGTGCCAGCATTAGCGGGGGGGACAATGAGCAGTTCTTC.

The sample holds many counts of this clonotype. The chain couples TRBV12-3 or TRBV12-4 to TRBJ2-1; perhaps TRBD2 as D (6 bases). The CDR3 is 12 amino acids. Trimming pared 5 bases from V and 13 bases from J, leaving 15 bases between. The CDR3 nucleotides read TGTGCCAGCAGTCCGTACGGGGGAAACCAGTTCTTC. This encodes CASSPYGGNQFF.

This clonotype was recorded at least ten times. At one boundary the junction diverges from the germline segment, which might be a read error. The rearrangement joins TRBV5-1 to TRBJ2-1; 9 bases match TRBD1. The V gene's germline CDR1 is SGHRS and CDR2 YFSETQ. This CDR3 comprises 15 residues. The CDR3 DNA is TGTGCCAGCGCTCGGGGACAGGGTAACTACAATGAGCAGTTCTTC. Translated, it gives CASARGQGNYNEQFF.

This clonotype was seen a few times. This chain joins TRBV28 and TRBJ2-2; D may be TRBD2 (6 bases). This CDR3 is built from 17 residues. V lost 4 bases, J lost 1 base, and 16 bases lay in between. Germline V gene lookup returns CDR1 MDHEN and CDR2 SYDVKM. The CDR3 sequence: CASSSPKSGWNTGELFF. The DNA of the CDR3 is TGTGCCAGCAGTTCCCCCAAGAGCGGGTGGAACACCGGGGAGCTGTTTTTT.

This clonotype was counted many times. The chain couples TRBV29-1 to TRBJ2-7; D unresolved. Deletions cut 3 bases from V and 2 bases from J, with 8 bases between. The germline V gene has CDR1 SQVTM and CDR2 ANQGSEA. CDR3 size: 12 residues. The CDR3 sequence: CSVEAPPYEQYF. CDR3 sequence (DNA): TGCAGCGTTGAGGCCCCCCCCTACGAGCAGTACTTC.

The chain uses TRBV11-2 and TRBJ1-5, with D possibly TRBD1 on 6 matching bases. Germline CDR1 SGHAT, CDR2 FQNNGV. The ends were cut back, 0 bases at V and 6 bases at J, with 15 bases in the middle. The CDR3 is 16 residues long. The CDR3 here is CASSLEGGRAGQPQHF. The CDR3 nucleotides are TGTGCCAGCAGCTTAGAGGGGGGCAGGGCAGGTCAGCCCCAGCATTTT. Full variable domain (missing parts from reference TRBV11-2 and TRBJ1-5): EAGVAQSPRYKIIEKRQSVAFWCNPISGHATLYWYQQILGQGPKLLIQFQNNGVVDDSQLPKDRFSAERLKGVDSTLKIQPAKLEDSAVYLCASSLEGGRAGQPQHFGDGTRLSIL.

Turning to this clonotype: A single base separates this from a much larger clone, so it may be a read error. This chain joins TRBV7-3 and TRBJ2-3; D may be TRBD1 (6 bases). Per germline, CDR1 SGHTA and CDR2 FQGTGA. The CDR3 consists of 15 residues. The chain's CDR3 is CTSRKTQGSTDTQYF. CDR3 in DNA: TGTACCAGCAGGAAAACACAGGGCTCCACAGATACGCAGTATTTT. The variable domain in full, with the rest retrieved from reference TRBV7-3 and TRBJ2-3, is GAGVSQTPSNKVTEKGKYVELRCDPISGHTALYWYRQSLGQGPEFLIYFQGTGAADDSGLPNDRFFAVRPEGSVSTLKIQRTERGDSAVYLCTSRKTQGSTDTQYFGPGTRLTVL.

This clonotype was counted between two and nine times. V is TRBV2 and J is TRBJ2-3, with a tentative D call TRBD1 (5 bases). The germline CDR1 and CDR2 sequences are SNHLY and FYNNEI. The CDR3 has 14 amino acids. V lost 5 bases and J lost 5, with 14 bases in between. The CDR3 loop is CASSPQGRGDTQYF. In DNA form, the CDR3 reads TGTGCCAGCAGTCCCCAAGGTAGGGGAGATACGCAGTATTTT.